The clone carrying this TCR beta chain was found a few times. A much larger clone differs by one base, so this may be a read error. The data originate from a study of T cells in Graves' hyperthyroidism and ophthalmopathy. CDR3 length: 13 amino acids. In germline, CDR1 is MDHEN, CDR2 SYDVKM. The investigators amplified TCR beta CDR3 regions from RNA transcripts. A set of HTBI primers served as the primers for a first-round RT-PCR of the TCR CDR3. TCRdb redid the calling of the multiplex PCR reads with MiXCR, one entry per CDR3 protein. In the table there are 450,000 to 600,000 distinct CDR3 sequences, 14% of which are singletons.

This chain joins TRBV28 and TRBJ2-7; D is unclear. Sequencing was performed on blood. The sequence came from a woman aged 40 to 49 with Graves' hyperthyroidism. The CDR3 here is CVSSSLDSYEQYF. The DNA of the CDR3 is TGTGTCAGCAGTTCGCTCGACTCCTACGAGCAGTACTTC.